A single sample gave rise to the 21 T cell receptor beta chains below, sequenced in a study of molecular identifiers for immune sequencing clone quantification. TCRdb ran MiXCR on the PCR reads and lists one entry per CDR3 protein. The table lists 50,000 to 65,000 distinct CDR3 sequences, around 27% of them singletons. The specimen sequenced was naive CD8+ T cells from blood, with Jurkat cell RNA spiked in. The subset: FACS-sorted CD8+CD4-CCR7+CD45RA+ naive T cells. Receptor source: a human donor in good health. Some libraries in this study had Jurkat cell RNA spiked in.

Concerning this clonotype itself: A much larger clone differs by one base, so this may be a read error. This likely comes from a read error, as the CDR3 has no conserved phenylalanine or tryptophan at its end. J is TRBJ1-5 and V is TRBV27; maybe TRBD1 (5 bases). Per the germline V gene, CDR1 is MNHEY and CDR2 is SMNVEV (reference sequence). This CDR3 is built from 14 residues. The ends were cut back, 3 bases at V and 5 bases at J, with 11 bases in the middle. CDR3 bases: TGTGCCAGCAGTTTTCGACAGTACCATCAGCCCCAGCATCTT. Its protein product is CASSFRQYHQPQHL.

This clonotype has at least ten counts. The rearrangement joins TRBV5-1 to TRBJ1-6, with D possibly being TRBD1 (6 bases). Germline values: CDR1 SGHRS, CDR2 YFSETQ. This CDR3 contains 17 residues. V lost 1 base to trimming and J lost 5 bases, with 16 bases between them. CDR3 DNA: TGCGCCAGCAGCTTGTCGGCCCGGACAGTGGATAATTCACCCCTCCACTTT. It is translated as CASSLSARTVDNSPLHF. Complete variable domain (other parts from reference TRBV5-1 and TRBJ1-6): KAGVTQTPRYLIKTRGQQVTLSCSPISGHRSVSWYQQTPGQGLQFLFEYFSETQRNKGNFPGRFSGRQFSNSRSEMNVSTLELGDSALYLCASSLSARTVDNSPLHFGNGTRLTVT.

This clonotype was recorded many times. V is TRBV5-6 and J is TRBJ1-2; D call uncertain. The germline gives CDR1 SGHDT, CDR2 YYEEEE. The V end was cut by 4 bases, the J end by 7 bases, with 20 bases between. CDR3 size: 15 residues. The CDR3 loop is CASSRGFMQQPGYTF. Written as DNA, the CDR3 is TGTGCCAGCAGCCGGGGTTTTATGCAGCAGCCTGGCTACACCTTC.

The sample holds one count of this clonotype. A read error may explain this, as a much larger clone is one base away. The genes are TRBV29-1 and TRBJ2-7; D unresolved. CDR1 is SQVTM, CDR2 ANQGSEA, per germline. This CDR3 is 14 amino acids long. Here the CDR3 DNA reads TGCGGCGTTGTACCCGGGTCCCGCTCCTACGAGCAGTACTTC. It specifies CGVVPGSRSYEQYF.

This clonotype appeared many times. This sequence joins TRBV2 and TRBJ2-5, with 10 nucleotides matching TRBD2. This CDR3 is built from 16 residues. V was pared by 1 base and J by 1 base, with 3 bases of the junction left unmatched. CDR1 SNHLY and CDR2 FYNNEI come from the germline V gene. The CDR3 DNA sequence: TGTGCCAGCAGTGAAGAACTAGCGGGGCCCCAAGAGACCCAGTACTTC. This sequence encodes CASSEELAGPQETQYF.

This clonotype has ten or more counts. The J gene is TRBJ2-7, the V gene TRBV4-1, with 7 bases matching TRBD2. The CDR3 totals 15 residues. V dropped 2 bases and J dropped 3; count of bases not matched to a gene: 7. Per the germline V gene, CDR1 is MGHRA and CDR2 is YSYEKL. CDR3 sequence reads: CASSQPGGGIYEQYF. The CDR3 coding sequence is TGCGCCAGCAGCCAACCTGGCGGGGGAATCTACGAGCAGTACTTC.

This clonotype has a count of ten or more. The rearrangement links TRBV11-2 to TRBJ1-2, with D perhaps matching TRBD1 (6 bases). The CDR3 spans 18 residues. Germline-derived CDR1 and CDR2 are SGHAT and FQNNGV. V was pared by 0 bases and J by 2 bases, with 19 bases between. DNA for the CDR3: TGTGCCAGCAGCTTAGATTTAACCGACAGGCCCGAAAACTATGGCTACACCTTC. Translated: CASSLDLTDRPENYGYTF. The full variable domain, with the rest looked up from reference TRBV11-2 and TRBJ1-2, is EAGVAQSPRYKIIEKRQSVAFWCNPISGHATLYWYQQILGQGPKLLIQFQNNGVVDDSQLPKDRFSAERLKGVDSTLKIQPAKLEDSAVYLCASSLDLTDRPENYGYTFGSGTRLTVV.

Ten or more counts support this clonotype. The gene calls are TRBV4-1 and TRBJ2-5, with D uncertain. CDR3 size: 14 residues. The germline V gene encodes CDR1 MGHRA and CDR2 YSYEKL. Trimming took off 2 bases at V and 2 bases at J, with 9 bases between the two ends. CDR3 sequence reads: CASSQRLAQETQYF. CDR3 sequence (DNA): TGCGCCAGCAGCCAAAGACTCGCTCAAGAGACCCAGTACTTC.

This clonotype came up many times. The rearrangement uses TRBV12-3 or TRBV12-4 and TRBJ1-5; 9 bases line up with TRBD1. V trimming: 6 bases; J trimming: 5 bases; junction bases outside the gene matches: 5. This CDR3 contains 14 residues. In DNA, the CDR3 is TGTGCCAGCAGAACACAGGGGGCGCATCAGCCCCAGCATTTT. Translating gives CASRTQGAHQPQHF.

In this sample, this clonotype turned up many times. The rearrangement joins TRBV20-1 to TRBJ2-3; tentative D call: TRBD2 (6 bases). The V and J ends lost 3 bases and 6 bases respectively, with 22 bases between them. The CDR3 length is 16 residues. The germline CDR1 and CDR2 sequences are DFQATT and SNEGSKA (reference sequence). Here the CDR3 reads CSASWRTNQLGDTQYF. The CDR3 DNA reads as TGCAGTGCTAGTTGGAGGACTAACCAATTGGGGGATACGCAGTATTTT.

The chain joins TRBV12-3 or TRBV12-4 to TRBJ2-7; D not certain. The CDR3 has 12 amino acids. Trimming stripped 4 bases from V and 7 bases from J, with 11 bases between. The CDR3 spells CASSSTRMEQYF. CDR3 in DNA: TGTGCCAGCAGTTCGACGAGGATGGAGCAGTACTTC.

This clonotype was counted many times. The chain joins TRBV5-1 to TRBJ1-1; D ambiguous. The CDR3 spans 14 residues. Looked up from germline, CDR1 is SGHRS and CDR2 is YFSETQ. With 1 base removed from V and 5 bases from J, the gap between germline ends came to 12 bases. The CDR3 loop is CASSLSFGFTEAFF. The CDR3 DNA sequence: TGCGCCAGCAGCTTGTCTTTTGGGTTTACTGAAGCTTTCTTT.

This clonotype came up a few times. DNA for the CDR3: TGTGCCAGCAGTTACCATGGGGGCGAAGGTCGGGAGCAGTTCTTC. Protein product: CASSYHGGEGREQFF. V gene TRBV6-5 combines with J gene TRBJ2-1, with a weak D call TRBD1 (6 bases). This CDR3 contains 15 residues. The V end lost 2 bases, the J end lost 10 bases, and 18 bases lay between the germline ends. The germline gives CDR1 MNHEY, CDR2 SVGAGI.

The table lists this clonotype with a few counts. The chain uses TRBV4-3 and TRBJ2-4; D might be TRBD1 or TRBD2, each matching 5 bases. Germline loops: CDR1 LGHNA, CDR2 YSLEER. V was trimmed by 0 bases and J by 0 bases, leaving 12 bases between them. The CDR3 is made up of 17 amino acids. CDR3 nucleotide sequence: TGCGCCAGCAGCCAAGATAGGGGACCACTAGCCAAAAACATTCAGTACTTC. Translated: CASSQDRGPLAKNIQYF.

This clonotype was counted at least ten times. This chain uses TRBV19 with TRBJ1-4; D not resolved. CDR3 length equals 13 residues. The V gene lost 3 bases and the J gene lost 3 bases, with 5 bases spanning the gap. CDR1 LNHDA and CDR2 SQIVND come from the germline V gene (reference sequence). For the CDR3, the DNA is TGTGCCAGTAGTATCCGGGCTAATGAAAAACTGTTTTTT. It codes for CASSIRANEKLFF.

The chain is built from TRBV20-1 and TRBJ2-1; D is perhaps TRBD2 (5 bases). V was shortened by 4 bases and J by 0 bases, with 10 bases between the two germline ends. This CDR3 spans 14 amino acids. CDR1 and CDR2 (germline): DFQATT, SNEGSKA (reference sequence). The CDR3 loop reads CSANGGSSYNEQFF. The CDR3 region has the DNA TGCAGTGCTAACGGTGGGAGCTCCTACAATGAGCAGTTCTTC.

This clonotype appeared many times. The chain carries TRBV12-3 or TRBV12-4 and TRBJ2-3; the D is unclear. This CDR3 is built from 15 residues. V was trimmed by 0 bases and J by 4 bases, leaving 11 bases between them. The CDR3 coding sequence is TGTGCCAGCAGTTTAGCGCTGCAGTCCCCAGATACGCAGTATTTT. Its protein product is CASSLALQSPDTQYF.

This clonotype has at least ten counts. The rearrangement uses TRBV7-9 and TRBJ2-7; the D gene is possibly TRBD1 (6 bases). The germline CDR1 and CDR2 sequences are SEHNR and FQNEAQ (reference sequence). The length of the CDR3 is 13 residues. V shed 7 bases and J shed 5 bases, with 15 bases lying between them. CDR3 nucleotide sequence: TGTGCCAGCACCGCAGGGGCGCGGGACGAGCAGTACTTC. Amino acids: CASTAGARDEQYF.

To note about this clonotype: At one end, the junction sequence differs from germline, possibly due to a read error. The chain employs TRBV29-1 and TRBJ2-1, with D possibly matching TRBD2 (5 bases). CDR3 length: 15 amino acids. Germline V CDR1 and CDR2: SQVTM, ANQGSEA. The CDR3 protein is CSVVVASSSYNEQFF. Here the CDR3 DNA reads TGTAGCGTTGTTGTGGCCAGTAGTTCCTACAATGAGCAGTTCTTC.

This clonotype was counted many times. The CDR3: CASSQPQGTTYEQYF. The CDR3 DNA is TGCGCCAGCAGCCAACCACAAGGGACTACCTACGAGCAGTACTTC. The chain links TRBV4-1 to TRBJ2-7; 7 bases align to TRBD2. V lost 2 bases, J lost 2 bases, and 6 bases stayed unmatched. The CDR3 runs to 15 residues. Germline loops: CDR1 MGHRA, CDR2 YSYEKL.

Only a few counts were recorded for this clonotype. The chain recombines TRBV6-2 or TRBV6-3 with TRBJ1-1, with D maybe TRBD1 (5 bases). Trimming left V 4 bases short and J 0 bases short, with 9 bases between. Germline V CDR1 and CDR2: MNHEY, SVGEGT. The CDR3 runs 14 residues. The CDR3 reads CASSFRAMNTEAFF. DNA of the CDR3: TGTGCCAGCAGTTTCAGGGCGATGAACACTGAAGCTTTCTTT.